The 8 T cell receptor beta chains below all came from one sample that was sequenced in a study of identical twins. TCRdb reprocessed the 5' RACE reads with MiXCR, giving one entry per CDR3 protein. This table holds 250,000 or so distinct CDR3 sequences, around 8.8% found once. The same data also contributed to another study, on yellow fever vaccine responses in identical twins.

Specimen: CD8+ T cells sorted from blood. These receptors all stem from a woman aged 18-30 years in good health.

The chain is built from TRBV3-1 and TRBJ2-2, with D perhaps assigned TRBD1 or TRBD2 (5 bases each). The V and J ends lost 1 base and 0 bases respectively, with 9 bases between them. Germline CDR1 and CDR2: LGHDT and YNNKEL (reference sequence). The CDR3 has 16 amino acids. CDR3 in amino acids: CASSQVVGANTGELFF. CDR3 DNA sequence: TGTGCCAGCAGCCAAGTTGTGGGGGCGAACACCGGGGAGCTGTTTTTT. The entire variable domain, with the rest obtained from reference TRBV3-1 and TRBJ2-2, is as follows: DTAVSQTPKYLVTQMGNDKSIKCEQNLGHDTMYWYKQDSKKFLKIMFSYNNKELIINETVPNRFSPKSPDKAHLNLHINSLELGDSAVYFCASSQVVGANTGELFFGEGSRLTVL.

In its sample, this clonotype was seen a few times. V is TRBV27 and J is TRBJ2-5; tentative D call: TRBD1 (6 bases). CDR3 length: 14 residues. Germline V CDR1 and CDR2: MNHEY, SMNVEV (reference sequence). Trimming pared 2 bases from V and 5 bases from J, leaving 12 bases between. CDR3 sequence (DNA): TGTGCCAGCAGTTTAACAGGGCCTATGGAGACCCAGTACTTC. It specifies CASSLTGPMETQYF.

The table lists this clonotype with many counts. This rearrangement joins TRBV4-3 to TRBJ2-7, with D hard to call. The germline V gene has CDR1 LGHNA and CDR2 YSLEER. Deletions cut 0 bases from V and 2 bases from J, with 8 bases between. CDR3 size: 14 residues. CDR3 protein: CASSQDLDPYEQYF. The CDR3 DNA reads as TGCGCCAGCAGCCAAGATCTAGATCCCTACGAGCAGTACTTC.

The chain combines TRBV4-3 with TRBJ2-7; TRBD2 agrees at 7 bases. Unmatched junction bases numbered 3, after V lost 1 base and J lost 6 bases. The CDR3 spans 13 residues. The germline V gene has CDR1 LGHNA and CDR2 YSLEER. The CDR3 DNA sequence: TGCGCCAGCAGCCAAGTGCCTAGCGGCGAGCAGTACTTC. Its protein product is CASSQVPSGEQYF.

This clonotype appeared many times. The J gene is TRBJ2-2, the V gene TRBV12-3 or TRBV12-4; no clear D gene. V was pared by 5 bases and J by 9 bases, with 4 bases between. The length of the CDR3 is 10 residues. In nucleotides, the CDR3 is TGTGCCAGCAGTACCCGGGAGCTGTTTTTT. It encodes CASSTRELFF.

V usage is TRBV20-1 and J usage is TRBJ2-7, with D maybe TRBD1 (6 bases). This CDR3 region has 15 residues. Germline CDR1 and CDR2: DFQATT and SNEGSKA (reference sequence). V was clipped by 1 base and J by 1 base, with 14 bases between them. The CDR3, as DNA: TGCAGTGCTAGAGCACAGGGTCGACCATCCTACGAGCAGTACTTC. This translates into CSARAQGRPSYEQYF.

This clonotype was counted many times. The CDR3, as DNA: TGCGCCAGCAGCCAACTAGCGGGCGGTCTCTACGAGCAGTACTTC. Translated: CASSQLAGGLYEQYF. J is TRBJ2-7 and V is TRBV4-1; TRBD2 matches at 8 bases. The germline V gene has CDR1 MGHRA and CDR2 YSYEKL. CDR3 length: 15 residues. The V gene end was trimmed by 2 bases and the J gene end by 3 bases; junction bases not matched to a gene: 6.

The chain joins TRBV19 to TRBJ2-2; 8 bases fit TRBD2. This CDR3 is 15 amino acids long. V shed 2 bases and J 4 bases; nucleotides not matched to a gene: 3. Germline lookup yields CDR1 LNHDA and CDR2 SQIVND (reference sequence). The CDR3 coding sequence is TGTGCCAGTAGTATAAGCGGGAGCGGCACCGGGGAGCTGTTTTTT. Translation gives CASSISGSGTGELFF.